The source of this TCR beta chain is a study of spatial heterogeneity in lung cancer. Looking at the study overall: PBMC samples from follow-up, where available, were sequenced a median of roughly two years after resection.

This clonotype was counted between two and nine times. Its antigen is unknown. The study, taken as a whole, reports: The study found ubiquitous expanded tumor TCRs in blood more at resection than follow-up.

Germline V lookup: CDR1 SGHTA, CDR2 FQGNSA. Trimming stripped 0 bases from V and 0 bases from J, with 6 bases between. This CDR3 contains 15 residues. TCRdb reanalysed the 5' RACE reads using MiXCR and keeps one entry per CDR3 protein. The sample yields roughly 24,000 distinct CDR3 sequences, almost 10% seen once. Stated time point: blood at routine non-recurrence follow-up after resection. Whole RNA came from tumor, nontumor lung or frozen PBMC and was sequenced without being sorted. V is TRBV7-2 and J is TRBJ1-5, with a weak D call TRBD1 (5 bases). Specimen: PBMCs, collected at follow-up. This receptor was obtained from a male donor with early-stage non-small cell lung cancer. The CDR3 is CASSLAGTSNQPQHF. The CDR3 DNA sequence: TGTGCCAGCAGCTTAGCGGGGACTAGCAATCAGCCCCAGCATTTT.